The source of this T cell receptor (beta chain) is a study of Ad26.COV2.S vaccination and SARS-CoV-2 variants (dated by TCRdb to the early 2020s). In the study overall: Vaccine-arm donors came from COV1001, a multicentre, randomized, double-blind, placebo-controlled phase I-IIa trial of Ad26.COV2.S in healthy adults. Blinding of investigators to trial group allocation was maintained during experiments and outcome assessment. A total of approximately 30 samples were included in the TCR-sequenced set, comprising around 19 Ad26.COV2.S vaccine recipients, 5 placebo recipients and 8 SARS-CoV-2 convalescent individuals. Participants in the trial were split at random into five groups of five each, receiving low-dose or high-dose Ad26.COV2.S once or twice, or else placebo on both occasions. Dosing of Ad26.COV2.S was intramuscular, at either 5x10^10 or 1x10^11 viral particles, delivered as one shot or as two shots spaced 56 days apart. Sequencing of the TCRbeta repertoire served to evaluate the specificity and breadth of SARS-CoV-2-reactive T cell receptors following Ad26.COV2.S vaccination. Here is what the overall study found, with its caveats: It was noted by the authors that total T cell responses may have been underestimated by the TCR breadth and depth analyses. The study was not powered for comparison of responses between vaccine doses or regimens. Higher spike-specific TCR breadth was observed in Ad26.COV2.S recipients than in placebo recipients (P = 0.0014). After vaccination, spike-specific CD8+ and CD4+ T cell responses were reported to show substantial breadth. Non-spike TCR breadth was comparable between vaccine and placebo recipients, consistent with the vaccine containing only spike.

Taken with the paper, the label for treatment or condition translates to: roughly 19 received Ad26.COV2.S at low or high dose, single or two shots; 5 received placebo; per-sample allocation not given. For vaccine and placebo recipients, the sequenced repertoires came from samples collected on day 63 after the first injection. Between 29 July and 7 August 2020, Cohort 1b enrolled 25 adults aged 18-55 years at one site in Boston, USA. Ad26.COV2.S was a replication-incompetent adenovirus type 26 vector expressing a prefusion-stabilized SARS-CoV-2 spike protein from the original Wuhan strain. The germline V gene (reference sequence) yields SSHAT for CDR1 and FNYEAQ for CDR2. CDR3 length: 13 amino acids, cysteine to phenylalanine. Only the CDR3 part of the read is kept: 39 bases, read in frame from the first base. Concerning this clone itself: The antigen this receptor binds is unknown. The junction and the germline gene differ at one end; a read error may be behind it.

The immunoSEQ Assay was used to sequence TCRbeta CDR3 regions. After extraction, genomic DNA underwent amplification by bias-controlled multiplex PCR, followed by high-throughput sequencing. Regarding the original processing steps: Collapsing and filtering of sequences were performed to quantify the absolute abundance of each unique TCRbeta CDR3 region. T cell fraction was estimated by normalization of TCRbeta template counts to usable DNA, with usable DNA being measured through amplification of reference genes present in all nucleated cells. Repertoire TCRs were annotated as SARS-CoV-2-specific by exact matching of V gene, CDR3 amino acid sequence and J gene to a known reactive TCR set. The reference SARS-CoV-2 TCR set was obtained from MIRA and was filtered for enrichment in COVID-19-positive ImmuneCODE repertoires, whereby public or cross-reactive TCRs were removed. Based on the MIRA antigens, annotated TCRs were further analysed at the level of specific ORF or position within ORF. Depth was the summed frequency of annotated unique rearrangements, while breadth was defined as annotated unique rearrangements over total unique productive rearrangements. Group comparisons of TCR breadth used two-sided Wilcoxon rank-sum tests. What TCRdb holds here is the immuneACCESS table cut down to in-frame rearrangements. Part of the clones is not present; checked against another copy, under half of the missing clones reflect an unresolved V gene, and the others are unexplained. The V and J calls and the clone size are those of that table, but D and trimming were determined from the DNA. In this sample the table shows roughly 680,000 clones, 89% of which occur a single time. Roughly 1.5% of the sample is in the top ten clones.

Source: peripheral blood, taken in a trial of Ad26.COV2.S vaccine versus placebo. The receptor was derived from a person aged 18-65 years who received the Ad26.COV2.S COVID-19 vaccine or a placebo. The rearranged segments are TRBV7-7 and TRBJ2-5, and the D gene may be TRBD2, 5 bases matching. The DNA reads TGTGCTAGCAGCTTCCGGGGAGAAGAGACCCAGTACTTC. Translated, it gives CASSFRGEETQYF.